The rows below give T cell receptor beta chains drawn from one sample of a study of T-cell memory formation after mild COVID-19. TCRdb processed the 5' RACE reads anew with MiXCR; each CDR3 protein has one entry. The repertoire holds about 150,000 distinct CDR3 sequences, roughly 15% seen once, with about 14% in the top ten. Sequenced material: PBMCs or a T cell subset sorted from them (not recorded which). The source is an adult woman who had mild COVID-19 (a few samples of this study predate the infection). Cell type and time point are not known. Both conserved end residues are part of each CDR3. A D gene is named only where the DNA matches it firmly. Size is omitted from some rows. Given values are once, few, many or a class for expanded clones.

TRBJ2-3 | NA | TRBV7-2 | NA | TGTGCCAGCAGCTTCCTAGCGAAGACCACAGATACGCAGTATTTT | CASSFLAKTTDTQYF
TRBJ2-7 | few | TRBV5-1 | NA | TGCGCCAGCAGCTTGGATCCGAGCTACGAGCAGTACTTC | CASSLDPSYEQYF
TRBJ1-4 | NA | TRBV20-1 | NA | TGCAGTGCTAGAGGCGTGCTCATACGGGGCGAAAAACTGTTTTTT | CSARGVLIRGEKLFF
TRBJ2-5 | many | TRBV12-3/TRBV12-4 | NA | TGTGCCAGCAGTTTCTTCCTAAGCTTTCAAGAGACCCAGTACTTC | CASSFFLSFQETQYF
TRBJ1-2 | NA | TRBV12-3/TRBV12-4 | TRBD1 | TGTGCCAGCAGTCTCGCGAGGACAGGGAACTATGGCTACACCTTC | CASSLARTGNYGYTF
TRBJ2-7 | many | TRBV12-3/TRBV12-4 | NA | TGTGCCAGCAGTTTTTGGACAGATCCCTACGAGCAGTACTTC | CASSFWTDPYEQYF
TRBJ2-6 | NA | TRBV5-5 | TRBD1 | TGTGCCAGCAGCCCAGGGGGCTCTGGGGCCAACGTCCTGACTTTC | CASSPGGSGANVLTF
TRBJ2-7 | few | TRBV5-1 | NA | TGCGCCAGCAGCTTGGAGGTAGCGCCTCTCCCACACGAGCAGTACTTC | CASSLEVAPLPHEQYF
TRBJ1-4 | NA | TRBV2 | TRBD1 | TGTGCCAGCAACCCCGACAGGGGGCAGGGAGAAAAACTGTTTTTT | CASNPDRGQGEKLFF
TRBJ2-2 | few | TRBV5-1 | NA | TGCGCCAGCAGCCCTGGATCGAACACCGGGGAGCTGTTTTTT | CASSPGSNTGELFF
TRBJ2-1 | NA | TRBV29-1 | NA | TGCAGCGTCGCGGAAGACAATGAGCAGTTCTTC | CSVAEDNEQFF
TRBJ1-5 | NA | TRBV7-2 | NA | TGTGCCAGCAGCCCCTGGACCGATCAGCCCCAGCATTTT | CASSPWTDQPQHF
TRBJ2-7 | few | TRBV6-2/TRBV6-3 | TRBD2 | TGTGCCAGCAGTTACCCGAGGTCGCGGGAGACCTACGAGCAGTACTTC | CASSYPRSRETYEQYF
TRBJ1-2 | NA | TRBV18 | NA | TGTGCCAGCTCCGCCGGGGTGGGGACGAACTATGGCTACACCTTC | CASSAGVGTNYGYTF
TRBJ2-1 | many | TRBV4-1 | NA | TGCGCCAGCAGCCAGGCTACCAATGAGCAGTTCTTC | CASSQATNEQFF
TRBJ2-1 | NA | TRBV7-2 | TRBD2 | TGTGCCAGCAGCTTAGTCGAGGCGGGGGGGCATGAGCAGTTCTTC | CASSLVEAGGHEQFF
TRBJ2-7 | few | TRBV7-2 | NA | TGTGCCAGCAGCCCGGTGGGCGGCAGCTCCTACGAGCAGTACTTC | CASSPVGGSSYEQYF
TRBJ2-3 | few | TRBV12-3/TRBV12-4 | NA | TGTGCCAGCAGTCATACAGGGTTCACATCCAATACGCAGTATTTT | CASSHTGFTSNTQYF
TRBJ2-1 | NA | TRBV7-9 | TRBD1 | TGTGCCAGCAGCCAGGGACAGGGAAAAAAAAATGAGCAGTTCTTC | CASSQGQGKKNEQFF
TRBJ2-2 | few | TRBV4-3 | NA | TGCGCCAGCAGCCAAGTTGAGGGAATCCTGTTCGCCGGGGAGCTGTTTTTT | CASSQVEGILFAGELFF
TRBJ1-1 | NA | TRBV7-9 | NA | TGTGCCAGCAGCGCCAATCAGATCCGGAACACTGAAGCTTTCTTT | CASSANQIRNTEAFF
TRBJ1-6 | NA | TRBV2 | TRBD1 | TGTGCCAGCAGTGGGACAGGGGGCGTTAATTCACCCCTCCACTTT | CASSGTGGVNSPLHF
TRBJ2-1 | NA | TRBV5-6 | TRBD1 | TGTGCCAGCAGCTTGTCGGGACAGTACAATGAGCAGTTCTTC | CASSLSGQYNEQFF
TRBJ1-2 | NA | TRBV7-8 | TRBD1 | TGTGCCAGCAGCGGCGGGACAGCAGCTAACTATGGCTACACCTTC | CASSGGTAANYGYTF
TRBJ2-7 | once | TRBV3-1 | NA | TGTGCCAGCAGCCAAGATGTCCGATACGAGCAGTACTTC | CASSQDVRYEQYF
TRBJ2-4 | NA | TRBV7-9 | NA | TGTGCCAGCAGCTCACCCGGGGTAGCCAAAAACATTCAGTACTTC | CASSSPGVAKNIQYF
TRBJ2-2 | once | TRBV29-1 | TRBD2 | TGCAGCGTTGGTTACGGGGAGCGGGACGGGGAGCTGTTTTTT | CSVGYGERDGELFF
TRBJ1-2 | few | TRBV12-3/TRBV12-4 | NA | TGTGCCAGCAGTGTTTCAGGGTTAGCTAACTATGGCTACACCTTC | CASSVSGLANYGYTF
TRBJ2-3 | few | TRBV3-1 | NA | TGTGCCAGTGCCCCATCGGTGCGCAGCACAGATACGCAGTATTTT | CASAPSVRSTDTQYF
TRBJ1-2 | many | TRBV12-3/TRBV12-4 | NA | TGTGCCACCTCTAGATTGAGGAGAAACTATGGCTACACCTTC | CATSRLRRNYGYTF
TRBJ1-1 | few | TRBV12-3/TRBV12-4 | NA | TGTGCCAGCAGCCCCTTTGGGAAGGCTGAAGCTTTCTTT | CASSPFGKAEAFF
TRBJ2-5 | NA | TRBV4-1 | NA | TGCGCCAGCAGCCGACCCCTCCAAGAGACCCAGTACTTC | CASSRPLQETQYF
TRBJ2-3 | NA | TRBV12-3/TRBV12-4 | NA | TGTGCCAGCAGAGGGGGGGGTGCCTTGGGCACAGATACGCAGTATTTT | CASRGGGALGTDTQYF
TRBJ2-7 | few | TRBV7-2 | NA | TGTGCCAGCAGCAAACTCAGGGGTGACGAGCAGTACTTC | CASSKLRGDEQYF
TRBJ2-5 | few | TRBV7-9 | TRBD2 | TGTGCCAGCAGTTGGACTAGCGGGAGAGGCGGAGAGACCCAGTACTTC | CASSWTSGRGGETQYF
TRBJ2-1 | NA | TRBV12-3/TRBV12-4 | TRBD2 | TGTGCCAGCAGTTTAACCTCTCTAGCGGGAGTATCTTACAATGAGCAGTTCTTC | CASSLTSLAGVSYNEQFF
TRBJ2-1 | NA | TRBV30 | NA | TGTGCCTGGAGTATCTACAATGAGCAGTTCTTC | CAWSIYNEQFF
TRBJ2-5 | few | TRBV7-2 | TRBD1 | TGTGCCAGCAGCTTAGGACAGGGGAGATCCAAAGAGACCCAGTACTTC | CASSLGQGRSKETQYF
TRBJ1-4 | NA | TRBV12-3/TRBV12-4 | NA | TGTGCCAGCAGAAGGGACACTTCAACTAATGAAAAACTGTTTTTT | CASRRDTSTNEKLFF